This is a list of T cell receptor beta chains from one sample in a study of lymphopenia after photon versus proton radiotherapy. Produced via immunoSEQ multiplex PCR; TCRdb's table is partial and in-frame only. The sample lists some 40,000 clones; 80% to 95% were seen once. The input for sequencing was peripheral blood, taken from a patient treated with photon-based radiotherapy. The receptors derive from a man aged 55 to 70 with cholangiocarcinoma. Each CDR3 is given with its conserved first and last residue. The D gene is left open where the match is weak. Size is stated for part of the rows, as once, few or many counts, or as a class when the clone is expanded.

TRBJ2-2 NA NA 16 TRBV9 TGTGCCAGCAGCGGTTCCTCACACGCGAACACCGGGGAGCTGTTTTTT CASSGSSHANTGELFF
TRBJ2-1 NA TRBD1 16 TRBV19 TGTGCCAGTAGTCCGATGCCGGGACAGGGATTGGATGAGCAGTTCTTC CASSPMPGQGLDEQFF
TRBJ2-6 NA NA 19 TRBV9 TGTGCCAGCAGCGGGGCGGTGGCGGCAGTAACCTCTGGGGCCAACGTCCTGACTTTC CASSGAVAAVTSGANVLTF
TRBJ2-3 NA NA 17 TRBV25-1 TGTGCCAGCAACCCCCTGGGCAGCCCCTCTAGCACAGATACGCAGTATTTT CASNPLGSPSSTDTQYF
TRBJ2-5 NA TRBD1 16 TRBV19 TGTGCCAGTAGTGTGACGTGGGACAGTCGCCAAGAGACCCAGTACTTC CASSVTWDSRQETQYF
TRBJ1-2 NA TRBD1 14 TRBV7-6 TGTGCCAGCAGCTTAGACACACAGGGGTCGGGCTACACCTTC CASSLDTQGSGYTF
TRBJ2-1 NA TRBD2 14 TRBV5-4 TGTGCCAGCAGCGCCGGGACTACGATATATGAGCAGTTCTTC CASSAGTTIYEQFF
TRBJ2-1 NA NA 14 TRBV7-2 TGTGCCAGCAGCCCCCAAGTGGAGAGCAATGAGCAGTTCTTC CASSPQVESNEQFF
TRBJ2-7 NA TRBD2 13 TRBV15 TGTGCCACCAGCAGAGAGCGGGGGGACGAGCAGTACTTC CATSRERGDEQYF
TRBJ2-7 NA NA 13 TRBV7-8 TGTGCCAGCAGCCTAGGCTCCACCTACGAGCAGTACTTC CASSLGSTYEQYF
TRBJ2-3 NA NA 13 TRBV5-1 TGCGCCAGCAGCCGCGTCCTCACAGATACGCAGTATTTT CASSRVLTDTQYF
TRBJ2-7 NA NA 15 TRBV9 TGTGCCAGCAGCGTAGACCCTGGACAGTACGGCGAGCAGTACTTC CASSVDPGQYGEQYF
TRBJ2-3 NA NA 15 TRBV19 TGTGCCAGTAGTCCCCAACGGACCCGCACAGATACGCAGTATTTT CASSPQRTRTDTQYF
TRBJ2-7 NA TRBD1 14 TRBV19 TGTGCCAGTAGTATTGAACAGGGGGACTACGAGCAGTACTTC CASSIEQGDYEQYF
TRBJ2-7 NA NA 15 TRBV5-1 TGCGCCAGCAGCTTTTCCGGGGGCCCGGCCTACGAGCAGTACTTC CASSFSGGPAYEQYF
TRBJ1-5 NA TRBD1 15 TRBV28 TGTGCCAGCAGTCCATCAGACAGGGGATATCAGCCCCAGCATTTT CASSPSDRGYQPQHF
TRBJ1-2 NA TRBD1 15 TRBV6-6 TGTGCCAGCAGTAACCCGGGACAGGGCAACTATGGCTACACCTTC CASSNPGQGNYGYTF
TRBJ2-5 once TRBD1 15 TRBV5-1 TGCGCCAGCAGCCTACAGACAGGGGACCAAGAGACCCAGTACTTC CASSLQTGDQETQYF
TRBJ2-5 NA TRBD1 14 TRBV7-2 TGTGCCAGCAGCCCGACAGGGAATCAAGAGACCCAGTACTTC CASSPTGNQETQYF
TRBJ2-1 NA TRBD2 17 TRBV28 TGTGCCAGCAGTTCCCAACTAGCGGGAGGGCCGGTCAATGAGCAGTTCTTC CASSSQLAGGPVNEQFF
TRBJ2-7 NA NA 13 TRBV6-1 TGTGCCAGCAGAGTGGACAGACCCTACGAGCAGTACTTC CASRVDRPYEQYF
TRBJ2-1 NA NA 13 TRBV28 TGTGCCAGCCACACTTCGGGGGTTAATGAGCAGTTCTTC CASHTSGVNEQFF
TRBJ1-5 once NA 17 TRBV27 TGTGCCAGCAGGGCCGGCCCGGGACCACGCTCGGGTCAGCCCCAGCATTTT CASRAGPGPRSGQPQHF
TRBJ1-5 NA NA 14 TRBV28 TGTGCCAGCACGTCGTTGTATGGCAATCAGCCCCAGCATTTT CASTSLYGNQPQHF
TRBJ2-5 NA NA 15 TRBV11-2 TGTGCCAGCAGCGCAGGGGACCTGTACCAAGAGACCCAGTACTTC CASSAGDLYQETQYF
TRBJ1-1 few NA 17 TRBV21-1 TGTGCCAGCATTCCACGGAGGCAGGGCAGCATGAACACTGAAGCTTTCTTT CASIPRRQGSMNTEAFF
TRBJ2-7 NA TRBD2 14 TRBV7-9 TGTGCCAGCAGCCGCGGGGGGGTCTCCTACGAGCAGTACTTC CASSRGGVSYEQYF
TRBJ2-3 NA TRBD2 15 TRBV6-5 TGTGCCAGCAGCAGACTAGCAATTGGCGCAGATACGCAGTATTTT CASSRLAIGADTQYF
TRBJ2-7 NA NA 16 TRBV5-4 TGTGCCAGCAGCACCCGGATGGGGACTGATTCCTACGAGCAGTACTTC CASSTRMGTDSYEQYF
TRBJ2-7 NA NA 15 TRBV5-5 TGTGCCAGCAGCTTGGAGGCCTCGTACTCCTACGAGCAGTACTTC CASSLEASYSYEQYF
TRBJ1-2 NA TRBD1 13 TRBV19 TGTGCCAGCATAGACAGGGGGGATGGTGGCTACACCTTC CASIDRGDGGYTF
TRBJ2-2 NA TRBD2 15 TRBV10-3 TGTGCCATCAGTGAATTAGCGGGGGACACCGGGGAGCTGTTTTTT CAISELAGDTGELFF